Listed below are T cell receptor beta chains from one sample, sequenced in a study of T cells in localized non-small cell lung cancer. The method was immunoSEQ multiplex PCR; TCRdb's version includes in-frame clones alone and lacks a portion of them. The data show some 30,000 clones, around 94% seen once. This material consisted of peripheral blood, taken before any cancer treatment. The source of these receptors is a woman aged 35 to 69 with stage I lung adenocarcinoma. The CDR3 runs from the conserved cysteine through the conserved F or W. The D gene is left open where the match is weak. Only part of the rows carry a size: once, few, many, or a class if the clone is expanded.

NA,TRBJ2-7,few,TRBV5-1,CASSNHLDSSYEQYF,TGCGCCAGCAGCAACCACCTGGACTCCTCCTACGAGCAGTACTTC
NA,TRBJ1-2,NA,TRBV30,CAWSVSLRGGFPYGYTF,TGTGCCTGGAGTGTAAGTCTTCGAGGGGGATTCCCCTATGGCTACACCTTC
TRBD1,TRBJ2-7,NA,TRBV6-6,CASRKPGQGTGEQYF,TGTGCCAGCAGGAAACCGGGACAGGGGACAGGGGAGCAGTACTTC
TRBD1,TRBJ1-5,NA,TRBV5-1,CASSLQGGNQPQHF,TGCGCCAGCAGCTTACAGGGGGGCAATCAGCCCCAGCATTTT
NA,TRBJ1-1,NA,TRBV19,CASSIGGVETEAFF,TGTGCCAGTAGTATAGGGGGGGTTGAGACTGAAGCTTTCTTT
TRBD2,TRBJ2-7,NA,TRBV6-1,CASSEGVRAGGYEQYF,TGTGCCAGCAGTGAAGGGGTACGAGCGGGAGGCTACGAGCAGTACTTC
NA,TRBJ1-2,NA,TRBV29-1,CSVEDGRRINYGYTF,TGCAGCGTTGAAGACGGGAGGAGAATTAACTATGGCTACACCTTC
TRBD1,TRBJ1-6,NA,TRBV5-1,CASSLSGGDNSPLHF,TGCGCCAGCAGTCTTTCAGGGGGCGATAATTCACCCCTCCACTTT
NA,TRBJ2-3,few,TRBV5-6,CASSSRLGDTQYF,TGTGCCAGCAGCTCGCGACTTGGGGATACGCAGTATTTT
NA,TRBJ1-4,once,TRBV19,CASSRTTGTNEKLFF,TGTGCCAGTAGTCGGACGACAGGAACTAATGAAAAACTGTTTTTT
TRBD1,TRBJ2-2,NA,TRBV6-1,CASFSGGAGTGELFF,TGTGCCAGTTTCTCAGGGGGCGCGGGCACCGGGGAGCTGTTTTTT
TRBD1,TRBJ1-2,NA,TRBV7-9,CASSLRGGDYGYTF,TGTGCCAGCAGCTTACGAGGGGGCGACTATGGCTACACCTTC
TRBD1,TRBJ1-5,once,TRBV7-9,CASSLGRDAGGESNQPQHF,TGTGCCAGCAGCTTAGGGCGCGATGCAGGGGGCGAGAGCAATCAGCCCCAGCATTTT
NA,TRBJ1-2,NA,TRBV19,CASSIVGGDHGYTF,TGTGCCAGTAGTATAGTAGGAGGGGATCATGGCTACACCTTC
TRBD1,TRBJ1-2,NA,TRBV5-1,CASSSGQGEGYTF,TGCGCCAGCAGCTCAGGACAGGGGGAGGGCTACACCTTC
NA,TRBJ2-1,once,TRBV5-6,CASSRTYNEQFF,TGTGCCAGCAGCCGGACTTACAATGAGCAGTTCTTC
TRBD2,TRBJ2-7,NA,TRBV4-1,CASSLRLVAGDHEQYF,TGCGCCAGCAGCCTGCGTTTAGTAGCGGGAGACCACGAGCAGTACTTC
TRBD1,TRBJ2-4,NA,TRBV5-1,CASSLPPGQGNIQYF,TGCGCCAGCAGCTTGCCCCCGGGACAGGGAAACATTCAGTACTTC
NA,TRBJ1-5,NA,TRBV7-2,CASSLAMGRQPQHF,TGTGCCAGCAGCTTAGCGATGGGGCGGCAGCCCCAGCATTTT
NA,TRBJ1-5,NA,TRBV5-6,CASSLYGQGSNQPQHF,TGTGCCAGCAGCTTGTACGGCCAGGGGTCCAATCAGCCCCAGCATTTT
NA,TRBJ2-5,NA,TRBV19,CASSNLQETQYF,TGTGCCAGTAGTAACCTTCAAGAGACCCAGTACTTC
NA,TRBJ1-1,once,TRBV5-1,CASSLLGGMNTEVFF,TGCGCCAGCAGCTTGTTGGGGGGTATGAACACTGAAGTTTTCTTT
NA,TRBJ2-1,NA,TRBV19,CASSETHLNEQFF,TGTGCCAGTAGCGAGACACACCTAAATGAGCAGTTCTTC
TRBD2,TRBJ2-1,few,TRBV4-3,CASSQRRASGGVWVPYNEQFF,TGCGCCAGCAGCCAAAGGAGGGCTAGCGGGGGGGTTTGGGTACCCTACAATGAGCAGTTCTTC
NA,TRBJ1-3,NA,TRBV4-1,CASSQFWSSGNTIYF,TGCGCCAGCAGCCAATTCTGGAGCTCTGGAAACACCATATATTTT
NA,TRBJ1-5,NA,TRBV6-5,CASSRGSRGDQPQHF,TGTGCCAGCAGTCGCGGGTCAAGAGGAGATCAGCCCCAGCATTTT
TRBD1,TRBJ1-2,NA,TRBV4-3,CASSQARRDRRLYGYTF,TGCGCCAGCAGCCAAGCTCGTCGGGACAGGCGGCTTTATGGCTACACCTTC
NA,TRBJ2-1,NA,TRBV7-2,CASSIWGEDEQFF,TGTGCCAGCAGCATTTGGGGCGAGGATGAGCAGTTCTTC
NA,TRBJ1-3,NA,TRBV5-1,CASSLAGLGNTIYF,TGCGCCAGCAGCTTAGCAGGGCTTGGAAACACCATATATTTT
NA,TRBJ2-1,NA,TRBV7-2,CASSQTASPDLYNEQFF,TGTGCCAGCAGCCAGACCGCCAGCCCGGACCTTTACAATGAGCAGTTCTTC
NA,TRBJ2-7,NA,TRBV27,CASSLSPGRYYEQYF,TGTGCCAGCAGTTTATCCCCAGGGAGATACTACGAGCAGTACTTC
NA,TRBJ2-5,NA,TRBV21-1,CASSTLAGKETRYF,TGTGCCAGCAGCACATTAGCGGGGAAAGAGACCCGGTACTTC
NA,TRBJ2-2,NA,TRBV10-2,CASNGGNTGELFF,TGCGCCAGCAATGGGGGGAACACCGGGGAGCTGTTTTTT
NA,TRBJ2-7,once,TRBV29-1,CSVGDRTPYEQYF,TGCAGCGTTGGTGACAGGACTCCCTACGAGCAGTACTTC
NA,TRBJ2-7,few,TRBV2,CASRPYYEQYF,TGTGCCAGCAGACCTTATTACGAGCAGTACTTC
TRBD1,TRBJ1-2,NA,TRBV18,CASSQQGNYGYTF,TGTGCCAGCTCACAACAGGGGAACTATGGCTACACCTTC
NA,TRBJ1-1,once,TRBV13,CASSTPLVGNTEAFF,TGTGCCAGCAGCACTCCCCTCGTAGGGAACACTGAAGCTTTCTTT
TRBD1,TRBJ1-1,NA,TRBV4-3,CASSQGVTGDTEAFF,TGCGCCAGCAGCCAAGGCGTAACAGGGGACACTGAAGCTTTCTTT
NA,TRBJ1-6,NA,TRBV4-3,CASSQDGSSYNSPLHF,TGCGCCAGCAGCCAAGATGGGAGCTCCTATAATTCACCCCTCCACTTT
TRBD1,TRBJ2-7,NA,TRBV5-4,CASSPDRGTSHEQYF,TGTGCCAGCAGCCCAGACAGGGGAACTTCCCACGAGCAGTACTTC
NA,TRBJ1-1,NA,TRBV15,CATSRRDNSEAFF,TGTGCCACCAGCAGGCGGGACAATTCTGAAGCTTTCTTT
NA,TRBJ2-7,NA,TRBV28,CASSLSPSAFPTYEQYF,TGTGCCAGCAGTTTATCCCCCTCAGCCTTCCCCACCTACGAGCAGTACTTC
NA,TRBJ1-3,NA,TRBV5-6,CASSLARREGNTIYF,TGTGCCAGCAGCTTGGCGCGCAGGGAAGGAAACACCATATATTTT
NA,TRBJ2-3,NA,TRBV7-9,CASSPVVHPSTDTQYF,TGTGCCAGCAGCCCAGTAGTCCACCCCAGCACAGATACGCAGTATTTT
NA,TRBJ2-2,NA,TRBV9,CASSRGLRSGELFF,TGTGCCAGCAGCAGGGGCCTCAGGAGCGGGGAGCTGTTTTTT
NA,TRBJ2-3,NA,TRBV2,CASSETEYTDTQYF,TGTGCCAGCAGTGAGACAGAGTACACAGATACGCAGTATTTT
NA,TRBJ1-2,NA,TRBV7-2,CASSRTGQGFTVYGYTF,TGTGCCAGCAGCCGGACTGGGCAGGGGTTTACTGTCTATGGCTACACCTTC
NA,TRBJ2-5,NA,TRBV7-3,CASSFGSQETQYF,TGTGCCAGCAGCTTCGGCAGCCAAGAGACCCAGTACTTC